Below, 22 T cell receptor beta chains from the same sample are listed, as sequenced in a study of blood T cells in healthy people across ages. A second PCR of about 7 to 12 cycles used a sample-barcoded 5' primer and a J-beta primer mix. TCRdb passed the 5' RACE reads through MiXCR, listing each CDR3 protein once. The repertoire holds 700,000 to 800,000 distinct CDR3 sequences, roughly 47% seen once, with approximately 22% in the top ten. Input material: blood. These receptors all come from an older woman in good health.

The J gene is TRBJ2-1, the V gene TRBV9; D call uncertain. The CDR3 spans 14 residues. Deletions cut 1 base from V and 8 bases from J, with 13 bases between. CDR1 and CDR2 from the germline V gene are SGDLS and YYNGEE. The CDR3 protein is CASSVSPRADEQFF. CDR3 DNA sequence: TGTGCCAGCAGCGTATCCCCCCGCGCGGATGAGCAGTTCTTC.

The table lists this clonotype with a few counts. The chain has TRBV5-6 and TRBJ1-5, with D possibly being TRBD1 (6 bases). From germline, CDR1 is SGHDT and CDR2 YYEEEE. Deletions cut 1 base from V and 0 bases from J, with 14 bases between. The CDR3 is 17 amino acids. The CDR3 DNA is TGTGCCAGCAGCTTGTGGGGGAGGGGGGCTAGCAATCAGCCCCAGCATTTT. This encodes CASSLWGRGASNQPQHF.

The rearrangement links TRBV3-1 to TRBJ2-1; D is possibly TRBD1 or TRBD2 (6 bases each). CDR3 size: 16 residues. Trimming removed 1 base at V and 4 bases at J, with 14 bases between. The germline CDR1 and CDR2 sequences are LGHDT and YNNKEL (reference sequence). The CDR3 DNA reads as TGTGCCAGCAGCCAAGCGGGGGCGGGCCAGTACAATGAGCAGTTCTTC. It yields the protein CASSQAGAGQYNEQFF.

The chain uses TRBV5-1 and TRBJ2-1; no clear D. CDR1 is SGHRS and CDR2 is YFSETQ in the germline V gene. The CDR3 length is 15 residues. Trimming removed 1 base at V and 4 bases at J, with 12 bases between. The CDR3 DNA sequence: TGCGCCAGCAGCTTGTCATCTACGGCGTACAATGAGCAGTTCTTC. This encodes CASSLSSTAYNEQFF.

This chain connects TRBV3-1 to TRBJ2-3; D uncertain. This CDR3 has 15 residues. The germline CDR1 and CDR2 sequences are LGHDT and YNNKEL (reference sequence). V was clipped by 1 base and J by 4 bases, with 12 bases between them. For the CDR3, the DNA is TGTGCCAGCAGCCAAGCTTCGACAAAAGCAGATACGCAGTATTTT. As protein: CASSQASTKADTQYF.

The genes are TRBV29-1 and TRBJ2-5, with D perhaps TRBD1 (6 bases). Trimming cost V 6 bases and J 5 bases, with 19 bases left between them. This CDR3 region has 14 residues. Germline V gene data show CDR1 as SQVTM and CDR2 as ANQGSEA. The CDR3 here is CSVEVRGVLETQYF. CDR3 in DNA: TGCAGCGTGGAGGTCAGGGGCGTCTTGGAGACCCAGTACTTC.

The chain combines TRBV6-1 with TRBJ2-7; TRBD1 matches 12 bases. CDR1 and CDR2 (germline): MNHNS, SASEGT. V was pared by 8 bases and J by 9 bases, with 14 bases of the junction left unmatched. The CDR3 runs 15 residues. The CDR3 nucleotides read TGTGCCAGCCGCTTAACCGGGACAGGGGGCAACGTGCAGTACTTC. It yields the protein CASRLTGTGGNVQYF.

A few counts support this clonotype. The chain employs TRBV9 and TRBJ2-7; TRBD2 is a possible D gene (5 bases). The germline gives CDR1 SGDLS, CDR2 YYNGEE. V was clipped by 0 bases and J by 7 bases, with 17 bases between them. The CDR3 has 15 amino acids. This CDR3 reads CASSVGIAARDEQYF. CDR3 DNA sequence: TGTGCCAGCAGCGTAGGGATAGCCGCGAGGGATGAGCAGTACTTC.

This sequence joins TRBV12-3 or TRBV12-4 and TRBJ2-3; no clear D gene. V was shortened by 6 bases and J by 5 bases, with 9 bases between the two germline ends. This CDR3 is built from 12 residues. The DNA for the CDR3 is TGTGCCAGCAGAATTTATGTAGATACGCAGTATTTT. It encodes CASRIYVDTQYF.

The V and J genes are TRBV12-3 or TRBV12-4 and TRBJ2-3; no clear D gene. The CDR3 has 14 residues. V lost 2 bases and J 0 bases, leaving 6 bases between the germline ends. The CDR3 region has the DNA TGTGCCAGCAGTTTAACCCTTAGCACAGATACGCAGTATTTT. Protein product: CASSLTLSTDTQYF.

This chain links TRBV6-1 with TRBJ2-7, with D unresolved. The CDR3 is 14 residues long. In germline, CDR1 is MNHNS, CDR2 SASEGT. V was clipped by 2 bases and J by 3 bases, with 11 bases between them. The DNA of the CDR3 is TGTGCCAGCAGTGAACAAGGCGGCAACTACGAGCAGTACTTC. It codes for CASSEQGGNYEQYF.

The chain joins TRBV7-8 to TRBJ1-1; tentatively, D is TRBD1 (6 bases). V shed 3 bases and J shed 3 bases, with 11 bases lying between them. Germline V CDR1 and CDR2: SGHVS, FQNEAQ. This CDR3 is 14 amino acids long. The CDR3 reads CASSFTGKDTEAFF. The CDR3 DNA follows: TGTGCCAGCAGCTTTACAGGGAAAGACACTGAAGCTTTCTTT.

The V call is TRBV20-1, the J call TRBJ2-1; 7 nucleotides match TRBD2. Losses at the gene ends were 3 bases for V and 2 bases for J; bases not matched to a gene: 7. Germline CDR1 is DFQATT and CDR2 is SNEGSKA (reference sequence). CDR3 size: 15 residues. The CDR3 nucleotides read TGCAGTGCTAGCGGGCTAGCGGATACCTACAATGAGCAGTTCTTC. Protein sequence: CSASGLADTYNEQFF.

This clonotype was seen only a few times. The chain employs TRBV6-2 or TRBV6-3 and TRBJ2-5, with TRBD2 matching 7 bases. V shed 0 bases, J shed 11 bases, and the junction held 9 bases outside the gene matches. From germline, CDR1 is MNHEY and CDR2 SVGEGT. CDR3 length equals 14 residues. The CDR3 is CASSYSISAGEQYF. The CDR3 DNA reads TGTGCCAGCAGTTACTCGATTAGCGCGGGGGAGCAGTACTTC.

The sample holds a few counts of this clonotype. The chain is built from TRBV6-5 and TRBJ1-1, with TRBD1 as a possible D gene (6 bases). V was shortened by 4 bases and J by 1 base, with 10 bases between the two germline ends. The CDR3 spans 14 residues. CDR1 and CDR2 from the germline V gene are MNHEY and SVGAGI. The CDR3 DNA follows: TGTGCCAGCAGTTCGCCAGGGGCGAACACTGAAGCTTTCTTT. The encoded protein is CASSSPGANTEAFF.

The chain is built from TRBV12-3 or TRBV12-4 and TRBJ2-6, with TRBD1 identical over 9 bases. This CDR3 contains 18 residues. V lost 10 bases, J lost 2 bases, and 15 bases stayed unmatched. The CDR3 sequence: CAISRGGQGRPGANVLTF. The CDR3 DNA reads TGTGCCATCTCCAGGGGGGGACAGGGTAGGCCTGGGGCCAACGTCCTGACTTTC.

V is TRBV3-1 and J is TRBJ2-7; D gene ambiguous. Trimming took 1 base from V and 7 from J, leaving 8 bases between them. Germline CDR1 and CDR2: LGHDT and YNNKEL (reference sequence). The CDR3 has 12 amino acids. The CDR3 region is CASSQAVNEQYF. CDR3 DNA sequence: TGTGCCAGCAGCCAAGCAGTGAATGAGCAGTACTTC.

This chain uses TRBV27 with TRBJ1-5, with 10 bases aligning to TRBD1. The CDR3 is 18 residues long. Losses at the gene ends were 1 base for V and 2 bases for J; bases not matched to a gene: 8. Germline lookup yields CDR1 MNHEY and CDR2 SMNVEV (reference sequence). The CDR3 region is CASSLWWDRGRGNQPQHF. CDR3 in DNA: TGTGCCAGCAGTTTATGGTGGGACAGGGGTCGAGGCAATCAGCCCCAGCATTTT.

This clonotype was counted a few times. The V call is TRBV4-2, the J call TRBJ1-1; D not certain. Germline V CDR1 and CDR2: LGHNA, YNFKEQ. The CDR3 has 14 residues. V shed 0 bases and J shed 1 base, with 6 bases lying between them. The DNA for the CDR3 is TGTGCCAGCAGCCAAGAAACTAGGAACACTGAAGCTTTCTTT. Amino acid sequence: CASSQETRNTEAFF.

J is TRBJ2-1 and V is TRBV27, with D hard to call. CDR1 and CDR2 from the germline V gene are MNHEY and SMNVEV (reference sequence). CDR3 length: 14 amino acids. Trimming removed 2 bases at V and 7 bases at J, with 12 bases between. The chain's CDR3 is CASSLVTPGNEQFF. For the CDR3, the DNA is TGTGCCAGCAGTTTAGTAACCCCTGGGAATGAGCAGTTCTTC.

This clonotype was seen many times. This chain connects TRBV7-9 to TRBJ1-5, with D uncertain. The length of the CDR3 is 15 residues. Germline loops: CDR1 SEHNR, CDR2 FQNEAQ (reference sequence). V gave up 4 bases and J gave up 0 bases, with 10 bases separating them. The CDR3 sequence: CASSSGLDSNQPQHF. For the CDR3, the DNA is TGTGCCAGCAGCTCAGGACTGGATAGCAATCAGCCCCAGCATTTT.

V usage is TRBV20-1 and J usage is TRBJ1-4; no firm D call. V was shortened by 3 bases and J by 7 bases, with 9 bases between the two germline ends. The CDR3 totals 12 residues. Germline CDR1 reads DFQATT; CDR2 reads SNEGSKA (reference sequence). The CDR3 DNA follows: TGCAGTGCTAGGGGATTTGGTGAAAAACTGTTTTTT. Its translation is CSARGFGEKLFF.